This TCR beta chain was identified in a study of T cells in women clearing cervical HPV infection. Libraries were prepared by immunoSEQ multiplex PCR; TCRdb keeps only in-frame clonotypes and omits some of them. Here the sample table reports over 30,000 clones. All donors had a single incident cervical HPV16 infection, not prevalent. The sequencing sample was made of blood buffy coat. This receptor was taken from a woman aged 18-69 years with a cervical HPV16 infection that either progressed to CIN3+ or cleared (not recorded which).

CDR3 bases read: TGTGCCAGCAGTGATGACGACTCAGGACGAACAGGGGGCCAAGAGACC. Amino acid sequence: CASSDDDSGRTGGQET. The whole CDR3 region reads CASSDDDSGRTGGQETQYF. This sequence joins TRBV2 and TRBJ2-5, with 8 bases matching TRBD1. The read finishes 3 residues shy of the CDR3 end, and the germline J gene is used to complete it. The CDR3 sequence is 19 residues long. Germline V CDR1 and CDR2: SNHLY, FYNNEI. V was clipped by 3 bases and J by 1 base; unmatched bases: 16.